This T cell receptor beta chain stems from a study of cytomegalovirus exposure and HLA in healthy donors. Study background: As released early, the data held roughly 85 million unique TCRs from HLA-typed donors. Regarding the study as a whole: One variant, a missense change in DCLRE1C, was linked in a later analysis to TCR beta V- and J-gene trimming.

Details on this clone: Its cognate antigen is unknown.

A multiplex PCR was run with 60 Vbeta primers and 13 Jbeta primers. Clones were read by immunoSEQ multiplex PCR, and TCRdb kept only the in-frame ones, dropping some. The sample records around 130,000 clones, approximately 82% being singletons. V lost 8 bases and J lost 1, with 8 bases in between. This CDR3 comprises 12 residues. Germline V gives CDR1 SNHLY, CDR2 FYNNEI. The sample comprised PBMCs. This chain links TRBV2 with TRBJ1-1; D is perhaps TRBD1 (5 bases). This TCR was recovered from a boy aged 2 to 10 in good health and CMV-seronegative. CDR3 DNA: TGTGCCAGCGGTACAGGGAACACTGAAGCTTTCTTT. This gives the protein CASGTGNTEAFF.